The 7 T cell receptor beta chains listed next were all sequenced from one sample in a study of somatic mutations in cytotoxic T cells in rheumatoid arthritis. Clones were sequenced by immunoSEQ multiplex PCR, and TCRdb holds only the in-frame ones, with some missing. The sample includes 15,000 or so clones, roughly 80% of them seen just once. The sample taken for sequencing was CD8+ T cells sorted from blood. Receptors originate from an adult with rheumatoid arthritis.

The chain combines TRBV7-9 with TRBJ1-2; D is perhaps TRBD1 (6 bases). The germline V gene has CDR1 SEHNR and CDR2 FQNEAQ (reference sequence). V gave up 3 bases and J gave up 8 bases, with 19 bases separating them. The length of the CDR3 is 15 residues. CDR3 loop: CASSFPTLVGGGYTF. The CDR3 DNA reads TGTGCCAGCAGCTTTCCGACCCTCGTCGGGGGCGGCTACACCTTC.

The J gene is TRBJ2-5, the V gene TRBV29-1, with TRBD2 matching 14 bases. The better agreement between TRBJ2-7 and the DNA end casts doubt on the J call. The V gene's germline CDR1 is SQVTM and CDR2 ANQGSEA. The CDR3 consists of 16 residues. CDR3 sequence: CSVEGTSGGPLYEQYF. The CDR3 bases are TGCAGCGTTGAAGGGACTAGCGGGGGGCCCCTCTACGAGCAGTACTTC.

V usage is TRBV5-6 and J usage is TRBJ2-2, with D tentatively TRBD2 (5 bases). The germline V gene has CDR1 SGHDT and CDR2 YYEEEE. V dropped 5 bases and J dropped 5 bases, with 16 bases sitting between them. The CDR3 has 15 amino acids. CDR3 in amino acids: CASSALAVETGELFF. CDR3 nucleotide sequence: TGTGCCAGCAGTGCCCTAGCCGTTGAGACCGGGGAGCTGTTTTTT.

The J gene is TRBJ2-7, the V gene TRBV7-9; D not resolved. The CDR3 contains 13 residues. V lost 5 bases, J lost 7 bases, and 15 bases lay in between. Per the germline V gene, CDR1 is SEHNR and CDR2 is FQNEAQ (reference sequence). CDR3 in DNA: TGTGCCAGCAGCCCACTACACCGGTTTGAGCAGTACGTC. Translating it yields CASSPLHRFEQYV.

J is TRBJ2-6 and V is TRBV6-1; D not certain. Germline V CDR1 and CDR2: MNHNS, SASEGT. The CDR3 contains 15 residues. V was pared by 4 bases and J by 3 bases, with 10 bases between. CDR3 amino acids: CASSASSDGANVLTF. CDR3 DNA: TGTGCCAGCAGTGCGTCTTCAGATGGGGCCAACGTCCTGACTTTC.

The J gene is TRBJ2-3, the V gene TRBV5-4, with D perhaps matching TRBD1 (5 bases). V lost 4 bases to trimming and J lost 5 bases, with 17 bases between them. Germline V CDR1 and CDR2: SGHNT, YYREEE (reference sequence). The CDR3 covers 15 residues. The CDR3 reads CASSPVQGSGDTQYF. As DNA, the CDR3 is TGTGCCAGCAGCCCTGTCCAGGGCTCCGGAGATACGCAGTATTTT.

The chain recombines TRBV7-9 with TRBJ2-2; D is undetermined. Germline V gives CDR1 SEHNR, CDR2 FQNEAQ (reference sequence). The CDR3 consists of 14 residues. V dropped 1 base and J dropped 1 base, with 4 bases sitting between them. The CDR3, as DNA: TGTGCCAGCAGCTTAGTCAGGAACACCGGGGAGCTGTTTTTT. This encodes CASSLVRNTGELFF. The whole variable domain, remainder taken from reference TRBV7-9 and TRBJ2-2, is DTGVSQNPRHKITKRGQNVTFRCDPISEHNRLYWYRQTLGQGPEFLTYFQNEAQLEKSRLLSDRFSAERPKGSFSTLEIQRTEQGDSAMYLCASSLVRNTGELFFGEGSRLTVL.